This TCR beta chain was recorded in a study of blood T cell repertoires in COVID-19. As for the study in general: The United States, Italy and Spain provided the acute and convalescent COVID-19 samples. T cells, B-cell-depleted T cells, or PBMCs provided the cDNA or gDNA that served as material.

Some clones are missing from TCRdb's copy, which holds only in-frame ones; the method was immunoSEQ multiplex PCR. The repertoire holds 350,000 to 450,000 clones, around nine tenths seen once, with about 3% in the top ten. This receptor was obtained from a human donor in a cohort sampled during active COVID-19. Sequencing was done on a sample of peripheral blood.

The CDR3 region has the DNA TGTGCCAGCGATCTAGCGGCGTCTGATACGCAGTATTTT. Translation: CASDLAASDTQYF. This chain connects TRBV7-9 to TRBJ2-3; 7 bases match TRBD2. Germline V CDR1 and CDR2: SEHNR, FQNEAQ (reference sequence). This CDR3 region has 13 residues. V shed 8 bases, J shed 6 bases, and the junction held 8 bases outside the gene matches.